These 23 T cell receptor beta chains share one sample of origin, sequenced in a study of control samples from healthy donors and cancer patients. Clones were read by immunoSEQ multiplex PCR, and TCRdb kept only the in-frame ones, dropping some. In the table there are roughly 150,000 clones, 93% of which are singletons. Sequences were obtained from blood. Every receptor here comes from a man over 45 in good health.

This chain links TRBV28 with TRBJ1-5; 9 nucleotides agree with TRBD1. The germline CDR1 and CDR2 sequences are MDHEN and SYDVKM. The CDR3 runs 14 residues. V dropped 8 bases and J dropped 6; count of bases not matched to a gene: 8. CDR3: CASRTGGAGQPQHF. As DNA, the CDR3 is TGTGCCAGCCGAACAGGGGGCGCAGGTCAGCCCCAGCATTTT. Supplemented by reference TRBV28 and TRBJ1-5, the full variable domain reads DVKVTQSSRYLVKRTGEKVFLECVQDMDHENMFWYRQDPGLGLRLIYFSYDVKMKEKGDIPEGYSVSREKKERFSLILESASTNQTSMYLCASRTGGAGQPQHFGDGTRLSIL.

This sequence joins TRBV5-1 and TRBJ2-3, with D unclear. Trimming stripped 0 bases from V and 1 base from J, with 9 bases between. Per germline, CDR1 SGHRS and CDR2 YFSETQ. CDR3 length: 15 amino acids. CDR3 region: CASSLGSSRTDTQYF. The CDR3, as DNA: TGCGCCAGCAGCTTGGGTAGCAGCCGCACAGATACGCAGTATTTT.

The CDR3 DNA is TGTGCCAGCAGCCCTCATAGCGGGAGAGAAAGCAATGAGCAGTTCTTC. Its translation: CASSPHSGRESNEQFF. The chain couples TRBV9 to TRBJ2-1, with TRBD2 matching 9 bases. CDR1 is SGDLS, CDR2 YYNGEE, per germline. The V segment lost 4 bases and the J segment 6 bases; nucleotides outside the gene matches: 11. The CDR3 runs 16 residues.

For this clone: Distinct nucleotide sequences in the sample also encode this CDR3. The rearrangement joins TRBV9 to TRBJ2-1; D is undetermined. This CDR3 contains 12 residues. V was cut by 4 bases and J by 4 bases, with 6 bases left in between. Germline loops: CDR1 SGDLS, CDR2 YYNGEE. The DNA for the CDR3 is TGTGCCAGCAGCCCAACGTACAATGAGCAGTTCTTC. This sequence encodes CASSPTYNEQFF.

This chain joins TRBV30 and TRBJ1-5; 9 nucleotides match TRBD1. The V segment lost 5 bases and the J segment 3 bases; nucleotides outside the gene matches: 11. Germline loops: CDR1 GTSNPN, CDR2 SVGIG (reference sequence). CDR3 length: 16 amino acids. The CDR3 sequence: CAWQGGQGILNQPQHF. CDR3 nucleotide sequence: TGTGCCTGGCAGGGTGGACAGGGGATTCTCAATCAGCCCCAGCATTTT. Supplemented by reference TRBV30 and TRBJ1-5, the full variable domain reads SQTIHQWPATLVQPVGSPLSLECTVEGTSNPNLYWYRQAAGRGLQLLFYSVGIGQISSEVPQNLSASRPQDRQFILSSKKLLLSDSGFYLCAWQGGQGILNQPQHFGDGTRLSIL.

The chain recombines TRBV28 with TRBJ1-5; D is unclear. The CDR3 spans 12 residues. Germline V gene sequence: CDR1 MDHEN, CDR2 SYDVKM. Trimming pared 3 bases from V and 10 bases from J, leaving 10 bases between. The CDR3 region has the DNA TGTGCCAGCAGTTTGGCCAGCCTTCCCCAGCATTTT. Translation gives CASSLASLPQHF.

Turning to this clone: The junction departs from germline at one end; a sequencing error may be responsible. The chain carries TRBV7-7 and TRBJ1-5; D is possibly TRBD1 (5 bases). This CDR3 region has 18 residues. Germline V CDR1 and CDR2: SSHAT, FNYEAQ (reference sequence). DNA of the CDR3: TGTGCTAGCAGCTTAGCGGAGGGGTACCGGGGGGTCAATCAGCCCCAGCATTTT. This codes for CASSLAEGYRGVNQPQHF.

The V gene is TRBV2, the J gene TRBJ1-5; 8 bases align to TRBD1. The CDR3 contains 15 residues. V lost 5 bases, J lost 3 bases, and 6 bases stayed unmatched. Germline-derived CDR1 and CDR2 are SNHLY and FYNNEI. CDR3 in amino acids: CASSPPGQANQPQHF. The DNA for the CDR3 is TGTGCCAGCAGTCCACCGGGACAGGCCAATCAGCCCCAGCATTTT.

CDR3 nucleotide sequence: TGTGCCAGCAGCTTAGGGCAGGCCCGTCCTTCAGATACGCAGTATTTT. It encodes CASSLGQARPSDTQYF. V usage is TRBV7-9 and J usage is TRBJ2-3; no clear D gene. Per germline, CDR1 SEHNR and CDR2 FQNEAQ (reference sequence). Trimming removed 1 base at V and 4 bases at J, with 15 bases between. This CDR3 has 16 residues.

The CDR3 protein is CATGTAIYNEQFF. The CDR3 coding sequence is TGTGCCACCGGGACAGCGATCTACAATGAGCAGTTCTTC. This rearrangement joins TRBV24-1 to TRBJ2-1, with 7 nucleotides matching TRBD1. This CDR3 is built from 13 residues. V shed 9 bases and J 3 bases; nucleotides not matched to a gene: 4. CDR1 is KGHDR and CDR2 is SFDVKD in the germline V gene.

In nucleotides, the CDR3 is TGCGCCAGCAGCTTGGTGGCTGGGGCGCAGTATTTT. It specifies CASSLVAGAQYF. The V gene is TRBV5-1, the J gene TRBJ2-3; D not resolved. The CDR3 contains 12 residues. Germline V lookup: CDR1 SGHRS, CDR2 YFSETQ. The V gene lost 0 bases and the J gene lost 10 bases, with 9 bases spanning the gap. The whole variable domain, filled in from reference TRBV5-1 and TRBJ2-3, reads KAGVTQTPRYLIKTRGQQVTLSCSPISGHRSVSWYQQTPGQGLQFLFEYFSETQRNKGNFPGRFSGRQFSNSRSEMNVSTLELGDSALYLCASSLVAGAQYFGPGTRLTVL.

CDR3 loop: CASSEQGTSQPQHF. The CDR3 coding sequence is TGTGCCAGCAGTGAGCAGGGTACGTCTCAGCCCCAGCATTTT. V is TRBV27 and J is TRBJ1-5; perhaps TRBD1 as D (5 bases). CDR1 is MNHEY, CDR2 SMNVEV, per germline (reference sequence). With 5 bases removed from V and 6 bases from J, the gap between germline ends came to 14 bases. The CDR3 has 14 residues.

V is TRBV12-3 or TRBV12-4 and J is TRBJ1-5, with D possibly matching TRBD1 (5 bases). The CDR3 is made up of 13 amino acids. Between the trimmed V and J ends, which lost 3 bases and 9 bases, there was a span of 12 bases. The CDR3 bases are TGTGCCAGCAGTTTGGGCAGGGCCCTGCCCCAGCATTTT. This gives the protein CASSLGRALPQHF.

The rearrangement uses TRBV10-3 and TRBJ2-7, with D perhaps TRBD1 or TRBD2 (5 bases each). Germline V gives CDR1 ENHRY, CDR2 SYGVKD. Trimming cost V 6 bases and J 3 bases, with 9 bases left between them. The CDR3 runs 12 residues. CDR3 sequence: CAISEGHYEQYF. The CDR3 nucleotides read TGTGCCATCAGCGAGGGGCACTACGAGCAGTACTTC.

The rearrangement joins TRBV2 to TRBJ2-3; 13 bases are shared with TRBD2. From germline, CDR1 is SNHLY and CDR2 FYNNEI. The CDR3 runs 17 residues. Trimming cost V 7 bases and J 2 bases; bases outside gene matches: 9. CDR3 sequence: CASNAPLAGGPTDTQYF. Written as DNA, the CDR3 is TGTGCCAGCAATGCCCCACTAGCGGGAGGGCCCACAGATACGCAGTATTTT.

This clone has a single count. The V gene is TRBV9, the J gene TRBJ1-1; D ambiguous. CDR3 length: 13 residues. Germline V lookup: CDR1 SGDLS, CDR2 YYNGEE. V gave up 0 bases and J gave up 1 base, with 4 bases separating them. CDR3: CASSVEQNTEAFF. The DNA for the CDR3 is TGTGCCAGCAGCGTAGAACAGAACACTGAAGCTTTCTTT. The full variable domain, rest sourced from reference TRBV9 and TRBJ1-1, is DSGVTQTPKHLITATGQRVTLRCSPRSGDLSVYWYQQSLDQGLQFLIQYYNGEERAKGNILERFSAQQFPDLHSELNLSSLELGDSALYFCASSVEQNTEAFFGQGTRLTVV.

The chain uses TRBV9 and TRBJ1-5; the D is unclear. This CDR3 spans 14 amino acids. With 0 bases removed from V and 2 bases from J, the gap between germline ends came to 6 bases. The germline CDR1 and CDR2 sequences are SGDLS and YYNGEE. In DNA, the CDR3 is TGTGCCAGCAGCGTAGGAGGTGGCAATCAGCCCCAGCATTTT. Translation: CASSVGGGNQPQHF.

The rearrangement uses TRBV11-2 and TRBJ1-1, with D maybe TRBD1 (6 bases). The V and J ends lost 1 base and 0 bases respectively, with 9 bases between them. Per the germline V gene, CDR1 is SGHAT and CDR2 is FQNNGV. The CDR3 contains 15 residues. The DNA of the CDR3 is TGTGCCAGCAGCTTAGGGCAGGGGCTGAACACTGAAGCTTTCTTT. Translation gives CASSLGQGLNTEAFF.

This clone showed up just a few times. The rearrangement uses TRBV19 and TRBJ1-1, with D hard to call. This CDR3 has 13 residues. Germline V gene sequence: CDR1 LNHDA, CDR2 SQIVND (reference sequence). The V end was cut by 6 bases, the J end by 7 bases, with 15 bases between. CDR3 nucleotide sequence: TGTGCCAGTAGACAGTCCCTGAGATTTGAAGCTTTCTTT. Translated: CASRQSLRFEAFF. The full variable domain, with the rest looked up from reference TRBV19 and TRBJ1-1, is DGGITQSPKYLFRKEGQNVTLSCEQNLNHDAMYWYRQDPGQGLRLIYYSQIVNDFQKGDIAEGYSVSREKKESFPLTVTSAQKNPTAFYLCASRQSLRFEAFFGQGTRLTVV.

The J gene is TRBJ1-5, the V gene TRBV29-1; weak D call: TRBD1 (6 bases). Per the germline V gene, CDR1 is SQVTM and CDR2 is ANQGSEA. V lost 7 bases and J 7 bases, leaving 17 bases between the germline ends. The CDR3 has 13 amino acids. The CDR3 region has the DNA TGCAGCGCCACCGTAGAGGGGGGACAGCCCCAGCATTTT. Protein sequence: CSATVEGGQPQHF.

The genes are TRBV10-3 and TRBJ1-2, with D perhaps TRBD1 (6 bases). Germline V gene sequence: CDR1 ENHRY, CDR2 SYGVKD. The CDR3 has 15 amino acids. Trimming took 3 bases from V and 0 from J, leaving 11 bases between them. The CDR3 here is CAISDPDRTNYGYTF. For the CDR3, the DNA is TGTGCCATCAGTGACCCGGACAGAACTAACTATGGCTACACCTTC.

This rearrangement joins TRBV5-1 to TRBJ2-5; the match to TRBD2 covers 10 bases. Germline V gene sequence: CDR1 SGHRS, CDR2 YFSETQ. This CDR3 comprises 17 residues. The ends lost 0 bases at V and 4 bases at J; junction bases unmatched: 9. The CDR3 region is CASSLGGTSALRETQYF. The CDR3 nucleotides are TGCGCCAGCAGCTTGGGGGGGACTAGCGCCCTGAGAGAGACCCAGTACTTC.

This clone was seen just once. The chain combines TRBV9 with TRBJ2-2; 9 nucleotides line up with TRBD2. The germline gives CDR1 SGDLS, CDR2 YYNGEE. CDR3 length: 15 residues. Unmatched junction bases numbered 9, after V lost 5 bases and J lost 7 bases. Here the CDR3 reads CASSSRAGGIGELFF. The CDR3 coding sequence is TGTGCCAGCAGTAGCAGAGCGGGAGGAATCGGGGAGCTGTTTTTT. Full variable domain (remainder filled in from reference TRBV9 and TRBJ2-2): DSGVTQTPKHLITATGQRVTLRCSPRSGDLSVYWYQQSLDQGLQFLIQYYNGEERAKGNILERFSAQQFPDLHSELNLSSLELGDSALYFCASSSRAGGIGELFFGEGSRLTVL.